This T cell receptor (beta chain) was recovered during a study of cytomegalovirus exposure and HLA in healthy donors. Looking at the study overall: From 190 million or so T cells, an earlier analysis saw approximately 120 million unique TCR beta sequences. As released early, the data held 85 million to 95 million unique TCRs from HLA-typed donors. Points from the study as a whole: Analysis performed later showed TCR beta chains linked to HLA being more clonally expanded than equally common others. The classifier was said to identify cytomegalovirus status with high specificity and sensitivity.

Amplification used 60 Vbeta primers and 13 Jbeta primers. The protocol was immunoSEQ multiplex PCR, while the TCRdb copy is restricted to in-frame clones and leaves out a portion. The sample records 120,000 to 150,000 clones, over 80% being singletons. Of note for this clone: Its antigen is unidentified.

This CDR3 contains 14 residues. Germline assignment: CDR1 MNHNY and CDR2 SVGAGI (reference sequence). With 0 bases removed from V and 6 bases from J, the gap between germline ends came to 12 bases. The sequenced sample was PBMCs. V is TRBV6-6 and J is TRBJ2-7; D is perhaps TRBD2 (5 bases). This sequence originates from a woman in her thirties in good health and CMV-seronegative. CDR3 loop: CASSYSGERAEQYF. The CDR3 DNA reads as TGTGCCAGCAGTTACTCCGGGGAAAGGGCCGAGCAGTACTTC.